Below, one T cell receptor (beta chain) is given with its context. Its antigen remains unidentified. The V gene lost 5 bases and the J gene lost 9 bases, with 14 bases spanning the gap. The germline gives CDR1 DFQATT, CDR2 SNEGSKA (reference sequence). The CDR3 covers 11 residues. The protocol was immunoSEQ multiplex PCR, while the TCRdb copy is restricted to in-frame clones and leaves out a portion. The sample has 25,000 to 40,000 clones, 85% to 90% seen once. These data come from a study of T cell responses to AZD1222 COVID-19 vaccine. Pooled samples include second doses given at about 4 or 12 weeks. General study results and limits: Donors were chiefly white British, with a greater number of females, and clonal diversity was perhaps underestimated. The number of AZD1222 recipients seropositive at baseline was only six. Two AZD1222 doses significantly raised spike-specific TCR breadth and depth over controls.

This sequence originates from an adult who received the AZD1222 COVID-19 vaccine. The chain carries TRBV20-1 and TRBJ2-7, with D possibly being TRBD1 (5 bases). The sequencing used peripheral blood, collected 28 days after the second AZD1222 dose. Written as DNA, the CDR3 is TGCAGTGCTCCACAAGGGGATCGGCAGTACTTC. It codes for CSAPQGDRQYF.